This T cell receptor (beta chain) was identified during a study of post-analysis software for immune sequencing data. General study findings and limits: About 5 TRBV segments (TRBV5-6, TRBV5-1 and TRBV20-1 among them) occurred more frequently in patients than in controls. In multiple sclerosis, normalized Chao1 diversity was significantly below that of controls.

The CDR3 is 14 amino acids. Looked up from germline, CDR1 is SGHRS and CDR2 is YFSETQ. V was trimmed by 3 bases and J by 4 bases, leaving 13 bases between them. Details on this clonotype: Its antigen remains unidentified.

Tagging with unique molecular identifiers was a feature of the TCR beta cDNA libraries. TCRdb re-analysed the PCR reads in MiXCR, keeping a single row per CDR3 protein. The sample lists fewer than 700,000 distinct CDR3 sequences, around 47% occurring once. The sample consisted of blood. This TCR derives from a girl under 18 with multiple sclerosis. The chain couples TRBV5-1 to TRBJ2-5; weak D call: TRBD2 (5 bases). CDR3 in amino acids: CASSSGAVIETQYF. The CDR3 DNA reads as TGCGCCAGCAGCTCCGGAGCGGTCATAGAGACCCAGTACTTC.